This is a list of T cell receptor beta chains from one sample in a study of glioma-infiltrating T cells. TCRdb processed the multiplex PCR reads anew with MiXCR; each CDR3 protein has one entry. The sample carries around 100,000 distinct CDR3 sequences, around 29% recorded once. Sequencing was carried out using glioma tissue, nonneoplastic brain tissue, or PBMCs (not recorded which). These receptor sequences come from a human donor with low-grade glioma or glioblastoma, undergoing nonglioma brain surgery, or in good health (not recorded which). The CDR3 runs from the conserved cysteine through the conserved F or W. Each record gives: J gene, D gene, V gene, CDR3 protein. A D gene is named only where the DNA matches it firmly.

>TRBJ2-3|.|TRBV14
CASSQDEGHTDTQYF
>TRBJ2-1|TRBD2|TRBV19
CASSMVMMVSGGYNEQFF
>TRBJ2-7|TRBD1|TRBV29-1
CSVEDPDRGPFYEQYF
>TRBJ2-5|.|TRBV7-2
CASSQRGKETQYF
>TRBJ2-7|.|TRBV27
CASTFWWPSIAHEKYF
>TRBJ1-1|TRBD1|TRBV20-1
CSASGQGKEAFF
>TRBJ2-2|.|TRBV7-3
CASSKVTGELFF
>TRBJ2-7|.|TRBV27
CASSPRQDGYEQYF
>TRBJ1-2|.|TRBV6-1
CASKQNPYGYTF
>TRBJ2-4|.|TRBV20-1
CSAISEPLAKNIQYF
>TRBJ2-3|.|TRBV3-1
CASSQAGANTDTQYF
>TRBJ1-5|.|TRBV12-3/TRBV12-4
CASSIGTSTHQPQHF
>TRBJ2-1|.|TRBV2
CASSSYIGNEQFF
>TRBJ1-2|.|TRBV19
CASTTSGGGLVYGYTF
>TRBJ1-1|.|TRBV4-1
CASGQNTEAFF
>TRBJ2-3|.|TRBV20-1
CSANPRDTQYF
>TRBJ1-4|.|TRBV13
CASSSSGANEKLFF
>TRBJ2-3|.|TRBV27
CASNTGWGLDTQYF
>TRBJ2-7|TRBD1|TRBV18
CASSPRDSAFYEQYF
>TRBJ2-3|TRBD2|TRBV7-9
CASSPPSGGAPDTQYF
>TRBJ2-5|TRBD2|TRBV7-9
CASSSLASGGQETQYF
>TRBJ1-2|TRBD1|TRBV2
CASRISGGGYGYTF
>TRBJ2-2|.|TRBV7-3
CASSPSDLELFF
>TRBJ2-5|.|TRBV7-2
CASTRESTEETQYF
>TRBJ1-1|.|TRBV18
CASSGDTEAFF
>TRBJ2-1|.|TRBV20-1
CSAMGLPRTEQFF